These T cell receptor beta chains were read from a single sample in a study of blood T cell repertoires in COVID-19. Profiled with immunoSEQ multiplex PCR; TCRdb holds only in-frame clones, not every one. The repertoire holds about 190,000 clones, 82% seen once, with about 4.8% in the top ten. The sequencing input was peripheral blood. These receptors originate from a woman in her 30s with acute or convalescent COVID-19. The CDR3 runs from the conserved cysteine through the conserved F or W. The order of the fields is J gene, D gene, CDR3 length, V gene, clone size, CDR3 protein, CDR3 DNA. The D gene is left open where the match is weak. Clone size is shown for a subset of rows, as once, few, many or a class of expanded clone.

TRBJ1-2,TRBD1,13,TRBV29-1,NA,CSVSPTGSNGYTF,TGCAGCGTTTCCCCGACAGGGTCTAATGGCTACACCTTC
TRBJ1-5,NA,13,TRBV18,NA,CASSPGGNQPQHF,TGTGCCAGCTCCCCGGGTGGCAATCAGCCCCAGCATTTT
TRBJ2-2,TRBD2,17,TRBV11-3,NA,CASSLGKGLANTGELFF,TGTGCCAGCAGCTTAGGCAAGGGACTAGCGAACACCGGGGAGCTGTTTTTT
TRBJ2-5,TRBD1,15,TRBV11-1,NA,CASSFPTGNQETQYF,TGTGCCAGCAGCTTTCCGACAGGGAACCAAGAGACCCAGTACTTC
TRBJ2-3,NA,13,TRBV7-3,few,CASSSSSTDTQYF,TGTGCCAGCAGCTCTTCTAGCACAGATACGCAGTATTTT
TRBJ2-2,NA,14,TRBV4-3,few,CASSHAGNTGELFF,TGCGCCAGCAGCCACGCGGGAAATACCGGGGAGCTGTTTTTT
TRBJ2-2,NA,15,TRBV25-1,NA,CASSDLGRDTGELFF,TGTGCCAGCAGTGATCTCGGCAGGGACACCGGGGAGCTGTTTTTT
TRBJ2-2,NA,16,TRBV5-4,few,CATRAGRSSNTGELFF,TGTGCCACGAGGGCTGGTCGCTCCTCAAACACCGGGGAGCTGTTTTTT
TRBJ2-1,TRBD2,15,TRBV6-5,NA,CASSPAGVPYNEQFF,TGTGCCAGCAGCCCAGCGGGAGTCCCTTACAATGAGCAGTTCTTC
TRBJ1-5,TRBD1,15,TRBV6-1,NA,CASSEGQGINQPQHF,TGTGCCAGCAGTGAGGGACAGGGGATTAATCAGCCCCAGCATTTT
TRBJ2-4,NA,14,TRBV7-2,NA,CASSITGKGAIQYF,TGTGCCAGCAGCATAACAGGGAAAGGCGCCATTCAGTACTTC
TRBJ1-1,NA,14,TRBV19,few,CASSIAGGAQAAFF,TGTGCCAGTAGTATAGCCGGGGGGGCCCAGGCGGCTTTCTTT
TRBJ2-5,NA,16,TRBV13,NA,CASSLGQAGSQETQYF,TGTGCCAGCAGCTTAGGCCAAGCGGGTAGCCAAGAGACCCAGTACTTC
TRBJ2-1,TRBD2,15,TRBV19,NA,CASSVPGLAGGEQFF,TGTGCCAGTAGTGTACCGGGACTAGCGGGAGGGGAGCAGTTCTTC
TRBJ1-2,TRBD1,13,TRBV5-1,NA,CASRSTGADGYTF,TGCGCCAGCAGATCTACAGGGGCGGATGGCTACACCTTC
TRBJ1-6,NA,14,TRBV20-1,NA,CSASGAGLDSPLHF,TGCAGTGCTAGTGGGGCAGGGCTGGATTCACCCCTCCACTTT
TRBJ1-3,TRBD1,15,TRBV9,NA,CASSVAGTGRHTIYF,TGTGCCAGCAGCGTAGCCGGGACAGGGAGGCACACCATATATTTT
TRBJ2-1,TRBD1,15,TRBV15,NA,CATSGGQGGRNEQFF,TGTGCCACCAGCGGAGGACAGGGGGGAAGAAATGAGCAGTTCTTC
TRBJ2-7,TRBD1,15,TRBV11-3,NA,CASSQGQGRTYEQYF,TGTGCCAGCAGTCAAGGACAGGGTAGAACCTACGAGCAGTACTTC
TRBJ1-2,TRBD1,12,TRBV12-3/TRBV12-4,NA,CASGRDSYGYTF,TGTGCCAGCGGTAGGGACAGCTATGGCTACACCTTC
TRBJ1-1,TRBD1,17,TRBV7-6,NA,CASSLAITGERDTEAFF,TGTGCCAGCAGCTTAGCTATAACAGGGGAGAGAGACACTGAAGCTTTCTTT
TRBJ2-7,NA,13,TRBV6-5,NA,CASRKAGPGEQYF,TGTGCCAGCAGAAAGGCGGGGCCAGGCGAGCAGTACTTC
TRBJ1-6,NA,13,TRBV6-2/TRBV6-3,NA,CASSYAGNSPLHF,TGTGCCAGCAGTTACGCGGGAAATTCACCCCTCCACTTT
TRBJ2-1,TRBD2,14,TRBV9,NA,CASSPRTSGNEQFF,TGTGCCAGCAGCCCTCGGACTAGCGGCAATGAGCAGTTCTTC
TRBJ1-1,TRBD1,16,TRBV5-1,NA,CASSRDRGNMNTEAFF,TGCGCCAGCAGCCGGGACAGGGGGAACATGAACACTGAAGCTTTCTTT
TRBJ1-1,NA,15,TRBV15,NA,CATSRDRGANTEAFF,TGTGCCACCAGCAGAGATAGGGGCGCAAACACTGAAGCTTTCTTT
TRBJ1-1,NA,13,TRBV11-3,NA,CASSSNEWTEAFF,TGTGCCAGCAGCTCCAATGAGTGGACTGAAGCTTTCTTT
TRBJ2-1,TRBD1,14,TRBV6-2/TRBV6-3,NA,CASSSGTARAEQFF,TGTGCCAGCAGCTCCGGGACAGCTCGTGCGGAGCAGTTCTTC
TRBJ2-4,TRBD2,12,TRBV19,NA,CASTSLGGIQYF,TGTGCCAGTACCTCTTTGGGGGGGATTCAGTACTTC
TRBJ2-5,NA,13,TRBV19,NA,CASSIRGSETQYF,TGTGCCAGTAGTATTAGGGGATCAGAGACCCAGTACTTC
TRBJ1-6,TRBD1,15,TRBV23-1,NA,CASSQSRDRNSPLHF,TGCGCCAGCAGTCAATCGAGGGACAGAAATTCACCCCTCCACTTT
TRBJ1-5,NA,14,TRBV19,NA,CASSIVGGTKPQHF,TGTGCCAGTAGTATAGTTGGCGGGACCAAGCCCCAGCATTTT
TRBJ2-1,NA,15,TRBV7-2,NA,CASSLLPSRNNEQFF,TGTGCCAGCAGCTTATTGCCTAGCCGAAACAATGAGCAGTTCTTC
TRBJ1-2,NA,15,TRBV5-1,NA,CASSLDGTPNYGYTF,TGCGCCAGCAGCTTGGACGGGACACCTAACTATGGCTACACCTTC
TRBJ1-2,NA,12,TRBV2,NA,CASGSRGYGYTF,TGTGCCAGCGGGTCCAGGGGCTATGGCTACACCTTC
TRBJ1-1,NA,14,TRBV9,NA,CASSVATGNTEAFF,TGTGCCAGCAGCGTAGCGACAGGGAACACTGAAGCTTTCTTT
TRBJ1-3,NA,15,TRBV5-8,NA,CASARGTRAGNTIYF,TGTGCCAGCGCTCGCGGTACTCGAGCTGGAAACACCATATATTTT
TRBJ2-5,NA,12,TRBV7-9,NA,CASSLEQGTQYF,TGTGCCAGCAGCTTAGAACAGGGGACCCAGTACTTC
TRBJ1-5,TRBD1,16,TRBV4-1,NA,CASNPNSGQGNQPQHF,TGCGCCAGCAACCCCAACTCAGGACAGGGCAATCAGCCCCAGCATTTT
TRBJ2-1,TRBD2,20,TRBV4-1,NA,CASSQLQQQGTSGRANEQFF,TGCGCCAGCAGCCAACTCCAACAACAAGGGACTAGCGGGAGGGCCAATGAGCAGTTCTTC
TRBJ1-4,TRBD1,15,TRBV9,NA,CASSVSGTGDEKLFF,TGTGCCAGCAGCGTCTCCGGGACAGGGGACGAAAAACTGTTTTTT
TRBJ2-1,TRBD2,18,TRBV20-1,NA,CSASGLGSSREGDNEQFF,TGCAGTGCTAGTGGATTAGGGTCGAGCAGGGAGGGTGACAATGAGCAGTTCTTC
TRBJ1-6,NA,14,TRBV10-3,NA,CATGSDREVGPLHF,TGTGCCACAGGCTCGGACCGGGAAGTTGGCCCCCTCCACTTT
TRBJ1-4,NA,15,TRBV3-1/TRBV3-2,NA,CASSQDRGGNEKLFF,TGTGCCAGCAGCCAAGATCGGGGGGGTAATGAAAAACTGTTTTTT
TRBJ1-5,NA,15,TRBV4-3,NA,CASSQDFGGRRPQHF,TGCGCCAGCAGCCAAGATTTTGGCGGCCGAAGGCCCCAGCATTTT
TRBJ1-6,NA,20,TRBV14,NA,CASSQKDQRNPGSYNSPLHF,TGTGCCAGCAGCCAAAAAGATCAAAGAAACCCGGGCTCCTATAATTCACCCCTCCACTTT
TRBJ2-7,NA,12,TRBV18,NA,CASSPGTYEQYF,TGTGCCAGCTCACCCGGGACCTACGAGCAGTACTTC
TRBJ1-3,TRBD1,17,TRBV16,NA,CASSPATGRFSGNTIYF,TGTGCCAGCAGCCCCGCGACAGGGCGATTCTCTGGAAACACCATATATTTT
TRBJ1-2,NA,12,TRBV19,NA,CASSISVYGYTF,TGTGCCAGTAGTATCTCGGTTTATGGCTACACCTTC
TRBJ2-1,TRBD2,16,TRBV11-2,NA,CASSNTLAGGHNEQFF,TGTGCCAGCAGCAACACCTTAGCGGGGGGGCACAATGAGCAGTTCTTC
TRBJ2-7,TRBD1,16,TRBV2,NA,CASRYPGQGVTYEQYF,TGTGCCAGCAGGTACCCCGGACAGGGGGTAACCTACGAGCAGTACTTC